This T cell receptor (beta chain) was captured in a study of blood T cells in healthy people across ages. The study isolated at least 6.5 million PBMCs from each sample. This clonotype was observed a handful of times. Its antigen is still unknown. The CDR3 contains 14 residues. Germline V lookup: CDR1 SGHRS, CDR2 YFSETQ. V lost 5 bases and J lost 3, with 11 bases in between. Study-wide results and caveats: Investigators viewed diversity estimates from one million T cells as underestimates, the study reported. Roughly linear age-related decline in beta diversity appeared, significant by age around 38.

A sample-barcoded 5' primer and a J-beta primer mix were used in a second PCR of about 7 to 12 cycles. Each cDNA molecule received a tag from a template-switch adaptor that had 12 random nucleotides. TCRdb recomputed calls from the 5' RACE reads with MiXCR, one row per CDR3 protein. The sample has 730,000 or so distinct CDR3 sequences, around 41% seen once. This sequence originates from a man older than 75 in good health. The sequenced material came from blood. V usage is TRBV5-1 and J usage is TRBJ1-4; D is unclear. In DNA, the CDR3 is TGCGCCAGCAGGGAATACGGGCCTAATGAAAAACTGTTTTTT. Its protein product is CASREYGPNEKLFF. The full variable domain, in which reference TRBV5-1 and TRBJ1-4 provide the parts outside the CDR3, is KAGVTQTPRYLIKTRGQQVTLSCSPISGHRSVSWYQQTPGQGLQFLFEYFSETQRNKGNFPGRFSGRQFSNSRSEMNVSTLELGDSALYLCASREYGPNEKLFFGSGTQLSVL.